Listed here are 4 T cell receptor beta chains from one sample, sequenced in a study of T cells in women clearing cervical HPV infection. Only in-frame clones appear in the TCRdb table, and some are missing; sequencing was by immunoSEQ multiplex PCR. This table holds 35,000 to 45,000 clones. The sequencing input was blood buffy coat. Receptors originate from a woman aged 18 to 75 with a cervical HPV16 infection that either progressed to CIN3+ or cleared (not recorded which).

As to this clone: At one end, the junction sequence differs from germline, possibly due to a read error. The read ends 3 residues shy of where the CDR3 ends; the end is completed using the germline J gene. This sequence joins TRBV4-1 and TRBJ2-7, with 9 bases aligning to TRBD2. This CDR3 has 15 amino acids. Per the germline V gene, CDR1 is MGHRA and CDR2 is YSYEKL. The DNA read from the CDR3 is TGCGCTAGCAGCCCCCCAGCGGGAGGTACCTACGAG. Translating gives CASSPPAGGTYE. The CDR3 reads in full as CASSPPAGGTYEQYF.

As regards this clone: The CDR3 end falls 3 residues outside the read, so it is completed with the germline J gene. J is TRBJ1-2 and V is TRBV19; possibly TRBD1 for D (6 bases). This CDR3 region has 15 residues. The V gene's germline CDR1 is LNHDA and CDR2 SQIVND (reference sequence). Trimming took off 5 bases at V and 4 bases at J, with 17 bases between the two ends. The sequenced part of the CDR3 DNA is TGTGCCAGTAGTCCCTACGCGACAGGCGGCTATGGC. Its translation is CASSPYATGGYG. The CDR3 reads in full as CASSPYATGGYGYTF.

A remark on this clone: The read ends 3 residues shy of where the CDR3 ends; the end is completed using the germline J gene. The chain carries TRBV5-4 and TRBJ2-2, with 8 positions matching TRBD2. With V trimmed by 5 bases and J by 1 base, 7 bases remained unmatched. The CDR3 runs to 16 residues. Germline V lookup: CDR1 SGHNT, CDR2 YYREEE (reference sequence). The sequenced part of the CDR3 DNA is TGTGCCAGCAGTTTCCGACTAGCGTGGAACACCGGGGAG. Protein sequence: CASSFRLAWNTGE. Given in full, the CDR3 is CASSFRLAWNTGELFF.

Worth noting for this clone: The read is 3 residues too short to cover the CDR3 end, so that end is filled in from the germline J gene. The chain recombines TRBV19 with TRBJ2-2; D might be TRBD2 (6 bases). CDR3 length: 14 amino acids. The V gene lost 3 bases and the J gene lost 7 bases, with 12 bases spanning the gap. Per the germline V gene, CDR1 is LNHDA and CDR2 is SQIVND (reference sequence). This chain's CDR3 is CASSITGVSGELFF. Incomplete CDR3 DNA: TGTGCCAGTAGTATTACGGGGGTCAGCGGGGAG.